The 13 T cell receptor beta chains reported below all come from one sample, sequenced in a study of T cells in Graves' hyperthyroidism and ophthalmopathy. What was amplified from RNA transcripts were TCR beta CDR3 regions. TCR CDR3 regions were first amplified by RT-PCR with HTBI primers. TCRdb itself ran the multiplex PCR reads through MiXCR, one entry per CDR3 protein. The sample consists of over 150,000 distinct CDR3 sequences, about a sixth of them appearing once. The sample taken for sequencing was blood. Receptors originate from a woman aged 50 to 65 with Graves' hyperthyroidism.

This clonotype was seen at least ten times. The chain uses TRBV27 and TRBJ1-2; D perhaps matches TRBD1 (5 bases). The CDR3 is 13 residues long. Trimming removed 4 bases from V and 1 base from J, with 7 bases in between. Germline lookup yields CDR1 MNHEY and CDR2 SMNVEV (reference sequence). This CDR3 reads CASSSTDNYGYTF. CDR3 nucleotide sequence: TGTGCCAGCAGTTCGACAGATAACTATGGCTACACCTTC.

At least ten counts were recorded for this clonotype. The chain recombines TRBV2 with TRBJ2-4; 10 bases fit TRBD2. Germline trimming cut 5 bases from V and 1 base from J; bases unmatched to any gene: 17. The CDR3 runs to 20 residues. Germline V gene lookup returns CDR1 SNHLY and CDR2 FYNNEI. This chain's CDR3 is CASSPWGLASPWGAKNIQYF. The CDR3 bases are TGTGCCAGCAGTCCGTGGGGACTAGCGTCCCCCTGGGGGGCCAAAAACATTCAGTACTTC.

The chain combines TRBV5-4 with TRBJ1-2; TRBD1 agrees at 9 bases. Germline V gene data show CDR1 as SGHNT and CDR2 as YYREEE (reference sequence). V lost 3 bases to trimming and J lost 3 bases; unmatched junction nucleotides: 6. The CDR3 runs 15 residues. The CDR3 DNA is TGTGCCAGCAGCTCCAGGACAGGGGTTCACTATGGCTACACCTTC. Its protein product is CASSSRTGVHYGYTF.

This clonotype was recorded many times. V gene TRBV3-1 combines with J gene TRBJ2-7; D perhaps matches TRBD2 (6 bases). Germline V lookup: CDR1 LGHDT, CDR2 YNNKEL (reference sequence). V lost 1 base and J 2 bases, leaving 12 bases between the germline ends. The length of the CDR3 is 15 residues. CDR3 coding DNA: TGTGCCAGCAGCCAAGTGGGACTGACACCCTACGAGCAGTACTTC. Protein product: CASSQVGLTPYEQYF.

The V call is TRBV9, the J call TRBJ1-1; D might be TRBD1 (5 bases). This CDR3 contains 17 residues. CDR1 and CDR2 (germline): SGDLS, YYNGEE. The germline V and J ends were trimmed by 0 bases and 1 base, with 16 bases remaining between them. Here the CDR3 reads CASSVVAASGTNTEAFF. The CDR3 DNA follows: TGTGCCAGCAGCGTAGTGGCAGCGTCAGGGACGAACACTGAAGCTTTCTTT.

This clonotype has just a few counts. This sequence may be a read error, since a much larger clone differs from it by one base. The chain employs TRBV12-3 or TRBV12-4 and TRBJ2-5, with 10 positions matching TRBD2. The length of the CDR3 is 15 residues. Here the CDR3 reads CAGRRRTSGQETQYF. DNA for the CDR3: TGTGCCGGCAGACGTCGGACTAGCGGCCAAGAGACCCAGTACTTC.

This clonotype was detected many times. The CDR3, as DNA: TGTGCCAGCAGCCAAGGGGGTTGGGAGCCCCAGCATTTT. Translated, it gives CASSQGGWEPQHF. The genes are TRBV3-1 and TRBJ1-5; D remains unclear. V lost 1 base, J lost 8 bases, and 9 bases lay in between. There are 13 residues in the CDR3. The germline gives CDR1 LGHDT, CDR2 YNNKEL (reference sequence).

As to this clonotype: The junction differs from germline at one of its ends, possibly a read error. V usage is TRBV7-9 and J usage is TRBJ1-5, with D hard to call. Germline lookup yields CDR1 SEHNR and CDR2 FQNEAQ (reference sequence). This CDR3 spans 13 amino acids. The CDR3 DNA reads as TGTGCCAGCAGCTTAGGGAGGGATCACCCCCAGCATTTT. As protein: CASSLGRDHPQHF. The whole variable domain, remainder taken from reference TRBV7-9 and TRBJ1-5, is DTGVSQNPRHKITKRGQNVTFRCDPISEHNRLYWYRQTLGQGPEFLTYFQNEAQLEKSRLLSDRFSAERPKGSFSTLEIQRTEQGDSAMYLCASSLGRDHPQHFGDGTRLSIL.

In this sample, this clonotype turned up many times. The chain has TRBV2 and TRBJ1-5, with unresolved D. This CDR3 has 14 residues. V was pared by 7 bases and J by 5 bases, with 15 bases between. CDR1 and CDR2 from the germline V gene are SNHLY and FYNNEI. CDR3 bases: TGTGCCAGCAATACGGGAGGGTTTGATCAGCCCCAGCATTTT. Amino acid sequence: CASNTGGFDQPQHF. Full variable domain (missing parts from reference TRBV2 and TRBJ1-5): EPEVTQTPSHQVTQMGQEVILRCVPISNHLYFYWYRQILGQKVEFLVSFYNNEISEKSEIFDDQFSVERPDGSNFTLKIRSTKLEDSAMYFCASNTGGFDQPQHFGDGTRLSIL.

In this sample, this clonotype turned up many times. This chain joins TRBV30 and TRBJ1-5, with a weak D call TRBD1 (6 bases). The germline V gene has CDR1 GTSNPN and CDR2 SVGIG (reference sequence). Trimming took 1 base from V and 2 from J, leaving 9 bases between them. This CDR3 is built from 14 residues. The CDR3 DNA reads as TGTGCCTGGAGTGGGGGGGGCGGCAATCAGCCCCAGCATTTT. It specifies CAWSGGGGNQPQHF.

This clonotype was recorded many times. This chain joins TRBV25-1 and TRBJ1-1; 8 bases fit TRBD1. In germline, CDR1 is MGHDK, CDR2 SYGVNS. The CDR3 has 17 residues. V shed 2 bases and J 0 bases; nucleotides not matched to a gene: 8. As DNA, the CDR3 is TGTGCCAGCAGTGAACTTTCGGGCAGGGGGCTGAACACTGAAGCTTTCTTT. Amino acid sequence: CASSELSGRGLNTEAFF.

As regards this clonotype: A much more abundant neighbour one base away suggests this may be a read error. The chain couples TRBV7-9 to TRBJ2-5; D may be TRBD1 or TRBD2 (5 bases each). Trimming stripped 5 bases from V and 5 bases from J, with 15 bases between. The CDR3 is made up of 14 amino acids. Germline loops: CDR1 SEHNR, CDR2 FQNEAQ (reference sequence). The CDR3, as DNA: TGTGCCAGCAGCCAAGACCGTTGGGGGGAGACCCAGTACTTC. Amino acid sequence: CASSQDRWGETQYF.

The table lists this clonotype with many counts. The chain couples TRBV27 to TRBJ1-1, with D unresolved. Trimming cost V 5 bases and J 1 base, with 5 bases left between them. This CDR3 comprises 12 residues. Germline V gives CDR1 MNHEY, CDR2 SMNVEV (reference sequence). The CDR3 region is CASSKGNTEAFF. The CDR3 coding sequence is TGTGCCAGCAGTAAAGGGAACACTGAAGCTTTCTTT.